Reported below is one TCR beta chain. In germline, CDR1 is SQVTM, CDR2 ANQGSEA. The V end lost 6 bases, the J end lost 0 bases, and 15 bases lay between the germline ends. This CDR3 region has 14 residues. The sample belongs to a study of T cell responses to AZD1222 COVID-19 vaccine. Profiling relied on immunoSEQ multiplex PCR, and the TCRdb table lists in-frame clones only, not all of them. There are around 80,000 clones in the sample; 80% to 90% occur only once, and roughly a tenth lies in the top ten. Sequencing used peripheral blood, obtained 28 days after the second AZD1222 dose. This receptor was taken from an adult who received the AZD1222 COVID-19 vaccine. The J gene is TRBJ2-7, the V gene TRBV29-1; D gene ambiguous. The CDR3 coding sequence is TGCAGCGTAGCCAACTCAATCAGCTCCTACGAGCAGTACTTC. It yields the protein CSVANSISSYEQYF.